These 6 T cell receptor beta chains share one sample of origin, sequenced in a study of T cell changes during pregnancy in multiple sclerosis. Method: immunoSEQ multiplex PCR; TCRdb's copy keeps in-frame clones and lacks some. The sample has about 93,000 clones, 85% to 95% seen once; the top ten hold 2% to 2.5%. The specimen comprised peripheral blood, sampled after pregnancy. These receptors originate from a female donor with multiple sclerosis, enrolled in a pregnancy study.

The chain couples TRBV18 to TRBJ2-1, with D uncertain. The CDR3 length is 13 residues. The V end lost 2 bases, the J end lost 8 bases, and 10 bases lay between the germline ends. Germline V gives CDR1 KGHSH, CDR2 LQKENI. The chain's CDR3 is CASSPSFQDEQFF. The CDR3 DNA follows: TGTGCCAGCTCACCATCTTTTCAGGATGAGCAGTTCTTC.

V usage is TRBV14 and J usage is TRBJ2-1, with 13 positions matching TRBD2. V was pared by 1 base and J by 3 bases, with 3 bases of the junction left unmatched. CDR3 length: 17 residues. The germline V gene encodes CDR1 SGHDN and CDR2 FVKESK. CDR3 nucleotides: TGTGCCAGCAGCCAAGCCCGGACTAGCGGGAGCTACAATGAGCAGTTCTTC. Residues: CASSQARTSGSYNEQFF.

This chain connects TRBV4-2 to TRBJ1-5, with a tentative D call TRBD1 (6 bases). The CDR3 covers 18 residues. Germline loops: CDR1 LGHNA, CDR2 YNFKEQ. The germline V and J ends were trimmed by 3 bases and 4 bases, with 22 bases remaining between them. CDR3 nucleotides: TGTGCCAGCAGCCAGGATTCAGGGGTGCGGGGGGGTAATCAGCCCCAGCATTTT. Amino acid sequence: CASSQDSGVRGGNQPQHF.

This chain links TRBV7-9 with TRBJ2-7, with D unresolved. CDR1 and CDR2 (germline): SEHNR, FQNEAQ (reference sequence). This CDR3 has 15 residues. The V gene lost 5 bases and the J gene lost 0 bases, with 14 bases spanning the gap. In DNA form, the CDR3 reads TGTGCCAGCAGCCCCACCGGGTCCAGCTCCTACGAGCAGTACTTC. This translates into CASSPTGSSSYEQYF.

This chain uses TRBV19 with TRBJ2-2, with 9 positions matching TRBD2. The germline V gene encodes CDR1 LNHDA and CDR2 SQIVND (reference sequence). CDR3 size: 15 residues. V was pared by 3 bases and J by 1 base, with 0 bases of the junction left unmatched. CDR3 nucleotides: TGTGCCAGTAGTATTAGCGGGAGGAACACCGGGGAGCTGTTTTTT. Its translation is CASSISGRNTGELFF. The full variable domain, in which reference TRBV19 and TRBJ2-2 provide the parts outside the CDR3, is DGGITQSPKYLFRKEGQNVTLSCEQNLNHDAMYWYRQDPGQGLRLIYYSQIVNDFQKGDIAEGYSVSREKKESFPLTVTSAQKNPTAFYLCASSISGRNTGELFFGEGSRLTVL.

This clone was observed a handful of times. CDR3 nucleotides: TGTGCCAGCAGGGAACAGGGTGAGACTGAAGCTTTCTTT. Translation: CASREQGETEAFF. The chain uses TRBV6-1 and TRBJ1-1; D may be TRBD1 (6 bases). Germline CDR1 and CDR2: MNHNS and SASEGT. V dropped 6 bases and J dropped 5 bases, with 13 bases sitting between them. The CDR3 covers 13 residues.